This T cell receptor beta chain was observed in a study of vaccination and CD4 T cells after COVID-19. Whole-study context: Taking of post-vaccine samples occurred a median 72 days after dose two (range 14 to 241).

The treatment: roughly nine-day PBMC culture with coronavirus spike peptide pools or control peptides (ViraFEST assay). T cells were expanded with peptide pools, and expanded clonotypes were identified by TCR sequencing. Once obtained from cultured CD4+ T cells, the DNA was sequenced using the Oncomine TCR Beta short-read assay. Using the QIAamp micro DNA kit, genomic DNA was extracted from the CD4+ T cells that had been cultured. One entry per CDR3 protein, called by TCRdb with MiXCR from the PCR reads. This sample carries some 15,000 distinct CDR3 sequences, roughly 66% of them seen once, and the ten largest clones take approximately 11%. Study-wide findings and caveats: Median counts of SARS-CoV-2-reactive clonotypes increased from roughly 22 to 38; this difference was not significant.

A word on this clonotype: Its antigen remains unidentified.

The clonotype was recovered from a human donor who had recovered from COVID-19. Sequencing was carried out using CD4+ T cells from blood, cultured in vitro.

The CDR3 sequence is CSAPGTTPNTGELFF. The CDR3 DNA is TGCAGTGCCCCCGGGACTACGCCCAACACCGGGGAGCTGTTTTTT. The rearrangement links TRBV20-1 to TRBJ2-2; 7 bases are a match to TRBD2. Germline V gene data show CDR1 as DFQATT and CDR2 as SNEGSKA (reference sequence). J lost 2 bases, V lost 6 bases, and 9 bases had no gene match. The CDR3 has 15 residues.